Below, 30 T cell receptor beta chains from the same sample are listed, as sequenced in a study of tumour-infiltrating T cells in Burkitt lymphoma. Data came from immunoSEQ multiplex PCR; TCRdb stores just in-frame clones and leaves some out. In the table there are about 14,000 clones, approximately 28% of which are singletons. Material: tumor tissue. These receptors came from a human donor with diffuse large B-cell lymphoma.

This clone came up a few times. V and J are TRBV9 and TRBJ2-1; either TRBD1 or TRBD2 may fit D (5 bases each). The germline CDR1 and CDR2 sequences are SGDLS and YYNGEE. V was cut by 1 base and J by 6 bases, with 17 bases left in between. The CDR3 spans 16 residues. CDR3: CASSVSGTEYGNEQFF. The CDR3 nucleotides read TGTGCCAGCAGCGTATCCGGGACCGAGTATGGCAATGAGCAGTTCTTC.

This chain joins TRBV5-4 and TRBJ2-3, with D unclear. Germline values: CDR1 SGHNT, CDR2 YYREEE (reference sequence). V gave up 1 base and J gave up 6 bases, with 6 bases separating them. The CDR3 has 12 amino acids. The CDR3 DNA sequence: TGTGCCAGCAGCTTGTTGGGGGATACGCAGTATTTT. Translated, it gives CASSLLGDTQYF.

This clone was observed a few times. Here the CDR3 DNA reads TGCGCCAGCAGCGAAGGGCATTTAATGAACACTGAAGCTTTCTTT. Translating gives CASSEGHLMNTEAFF. This chain uses TRBV5-1 with TRBJ1-1, with no clear D. The germline gives CDR1 SGHRS, CDR2 YFSETQ. V gave up 4 bases and J gave up 0 bases, with 13 bases separating them. This CDR3 comprises 15 residues. Full variable domain (missing parts from reference TRBV5-1 and TRBJ1-1): KAGVTQTPRYLIKTRGQQVTLSCSPISGHRSVSWYQQTPGQGLQFLFEYFSETQRNKGNFPGRFSGRQFSNSRSEMNVSTLELGDSALYLCASSEGHLMNTEAFFGQGTRLTVV.

This clone has more than one count but fewer than ten. The rearrangement uses TRBV10-2 and TRBJ1-1; D is ambiguous. V was cut by 3 bases and J by 3 bases, with 8 bases left in between. The CDR3 is 13 residues long. CDR1 is WSHSY, CDR2 SAAADI, per germline. The CDR3 is CASSEQRHTEAFF. Here the CDR3 DNA reads TGCGCCAGCAGTGAACAGCGGCACACTGAAGCTTTCTTT.

This chain joins TRBV7-2 and TRBJ2-2; D call uncertain. This CDR3 is built from 16 residues. Germline V gene data show CDR1 as SGHTA and CDR2 as FQGNSA. V was pared by 4 bases and J by 3 bases, with 15 bases between. The CDR3 region has the DNA TGTGCCAGCAGCTCCTCGCCAGTCGTGTACACCGGGGAGCTGTTTTTT. It specifies CASSSSPVVYTGELFF.

The chain links TRBV27 to TRBJ2-7, with D uncertain. CDR3 size: 14 residues. Germline V gives CDR1 MNHEY, CDR2 SMNVEV (reference sequence). V dropped 7 bases and J dropped 4 bases, with 17 bases sitting between them. The CDR3 region has the DNA TGTGCCAGCACGTCCGGGTCAAGGACGTACGAGCAGTACTTC. This sequence encodes CASTSGSRTYEQYF.

The chain joins TRBV6-1 to TRBJ1-1; D is possibly TRBD1 (6 bases). The germline CDR1 and CDR2 sequences are MNHNS and SASEGT. Trimming left V 7 bases short and J 1 base short, with 13 bases between. The CDR3 is 14 amino acids. The CDR3 DNA follows: TGTGCCAGCAATTCACAGGGCGGGAACACTGAAGCTTTCTTT. Protein product: CASNSQGGNTEAFF.

J is TRBJ1-6 and V is TRBV27; TRBD1 matches 7 bases. Germline loops: CDR1 MNHEY, CDR2 SMNVEV (reference sequence). The CDR3 runs 15 residues. The trim removed 6 bases at V and 9 bases at J, leaving 11 bases unmatched. The CDR3, as DNA: TGTGCCAGCAGAGAACGACAGGGCGGCTTTTCACCCCTCCACTTT. It translates to CASRERQGGFSPLHF.

In this sample, this clone turned up a few times. The chain has TRBV7-2 and TRBJ1-5, with D unclear. V was trimmed by 5 bases and J by 0 bases, leaving 5 bases between them. The CDR3 loop spans 13 amino acids. Germline assignment: CDR1 SGHTA and CDR2 FQGNSA. CDR3 in amino acids: CASSLVSNQPQHF. In DNA, the CDR3 is TGTGCCAGCAGCCTCGTTAGCAATCAGCCCCAGCATTTT.

This clone is judged medium-sized (0.01 to 0.1%). V gene TRBV19 combines with J gene TRBJ1-1; TRBD1 matches 7 bases. Germline CDR1 LNHDA, CDR2 SQIVND (reference sequence). The length of the CDR3 is 13 residues. Germline trimming cut 11 bases from V and 4 bases from J; bases unmatched to any gene: 10. In DNA, the CDR3 is TGTGCCTGCGGGGCAGGGGGAGGCACTGAAGCTTTCTTT. Translation gives CACGAGGGTEAFF. Based on the CDR3 plus reference TRBV19 and TRBJ1-1, the full variable domain is DGGITQSPKYLFRKEGQNVTLSCEQNLNHDAMYWYRQDPGQGLRLIYYSQIVNDFQKGDIAEGYSVSREKKESFPLTVTSAQKNPTAFYLCACGAGGGTEAFFGQGTRLTVV.

This clone was seen a few times. The chain employs TRBV6-1 and TRBJ2-7; 7 bases are shared with TRBD1. Germline-derived CDR1 and CDR2 are MNHNS and SASEGT. The CDR3 is 13 residues long. Trimming cost V 5 bases and J 4 bases; bases outside gene matches: 5. DNA for the CDR3: TGTGCCAGCAGTCGGGACAGAGAGTACGAGCAGTACTTC. Protein product: CASSRDREYEQYF.

The chain uses TRBV30 and TRBJ2-7; D is unresolved. The germline gives CDR1 GTSNPN, CDR2 SVGIG (reference sequence). The CDR3 consists of 14 residues. V lost 2 bases and J lost 0, with 11 bases in between. The CDR3 loop is CAWSLGSLSYEQYF. The CDR3 nucleotides are TGTGCCTGGAGTCTGGGTTCCCTCTCCTACGAGCAGTACTTC.

This chain uses TRBV6-5 with TRBJ2-1, with 9 nucleotides matching TRBD1. J gave up 7 bases and V 6 bases, and 7 bases lay outside the gene matches. The CDR3 has 14 residues. The germline V gene has CDR1 MNHEY and CDR2 SVGAGI. CDR3 sequence (DNA): TGTGCCAGCAGCCGGGGACAGGGAGGGAATGAGCAGTTCTTC. Its translation: CASSRGQGGNEQFF.

This clone was detected a few times. V gene TRBV19 combines with J gene TRBJ2-7, with 8 bases matching TRBD2. This CDR3 spans 15 amino acids. The V gene's germline CDR1 is LNHDA and CDR2 SQIVND (reference sequence). V dropped 2 bases and J dropped 1; count of bases not matched to a gene: 4. CDR3 sequence (DNA): TGTGCCAGTAGTATATCAAGCGGGAGTTCCTACGAGCAGTACTTC. Protein: CASSISSGSSYEQYF. The whole variable domain, filled in from reference TRBV19 and TRBJ2-7, reads DGGITQSPKYLFRKEGQNVTLSCEQNLNHDAMYWYRQDPGQGLRLIYYSQIVNDFQKGDIAEGYSVSREKKESFPLTVTSAQKNPTAFYLCASSISSGSSYEQYFGPGTRLTVT.

In its sample, this clone was seen a few times. The chain is built from TRBV28 and TRBJ1-1; no clear D. Germline lookup yields CDR1 MDHEN and CDR2 SYDVKM. The V gene lost 7 bases and the J gene lost 5 bases, with 8 bases spanning the gap. CDR3 length equals 11 residues. The CDR3 loop reads CASTRKTEAFF. The CDR3 coding sequence is TGTGCCAGCACCCGGAAGACTGAAGCTTTCTTT.

This clone came up a few times. The chain joins TRBV18 to TRBJ2-7; possible D gene TRBD2, 5 bases. There are 12 residues in the CDR3. Germline loops: CDR1 KGHSH, CDR2 LQKENI. V was trimmed by 3 bases and J by 6 bases, leaving 9 bases between them. The DNA of the CDR3 is TGTGCCAGCTCACCGCCAGAGGGCGAGCAGTACTTC. This encodes CASSPPEGEQYF.

This clone is medium-sized by share. This chain links TRBV7-9 with TRBJ2-2, with 12 bases aligning to TRBD1. Germline-derived CDR1 and CDR2 are SEHNR and FQNEAQ (reference sequence). V lost 5 bases and J lost 0; bases outside the gene matches: 4. The CDR3 length is 17 residues. Here the CDR3 DNA reads TGTGCCAGCAGCACCCGGGACAGGGGGCCGAACACCGGGGAGCTGTTTTTT. This gives the protein CASSTRDRGPNTGELFF.

The chain carries TRBV6-6 and TRBJ2-7, with D possibly being TRBD1 or TRBD2 (6 bases each). The CDR3 covers 16 residues. CDR1 is MNHNY and CDR2 is SVGAGI in the germline V gene (reference sequence). Trimming left V 5 bases short and J 11 bases short, with 28 bases between. This CDR3 is CASSHPHTGADGREYF. For the CDR3, the DNA is TGTGCCAGCAGTCACCCCCACACGGGGGCGGACGGTAGGGAGTACTTC.

The V call is TRBV9, the J call TRBJ1-5; D possibly corresponds to TRBD1 (6 bases). This CDR3 region has 14 residues. Per the germline V gene, CDR1 is SGDLS and CDR2 is YYNGEE. Trimming took off 0 bases at V and 2 bases at J, with 6 bases between the two ends. The CDR3: CASSVGQGNQPQHF. The CDR3 coding sequence is TGTGCCAGCAGCGTAGGACAGGGCAATCAGCCCCAGCATTTT.

The chain recombines TRBV7-9 with TRBJ2-7; 10 bases are a match to TRBD2. This CDR3 is built from 15 residues. Germline CDR1 is SEHNR and CDR2 is FQNEAQ (reference sequence). J gave up 1 base and V 7 bases, and 7 bases lay outside the gene matches. The CDR3 here is CASMSSGRLSYEQYF. For the CDR3, the DNA is TGTGCCAGCATGAGTAGCGGGAGGTTATCCTACGAGCAGTACTTC.

In regard to this clone: The junction shows a germline mismatch at one end, possibly a read error. The rearrangement links TRBV7-9 to TRBJ2-7, with 7 bases identical to TRBD2. The length of the CDR3 is 13 residues. CDR1 SEHNR and CDR2 FQNEAQ come from the germline V gene (reference sequence). This CDR3 is CASTMGLLYKQYF. The DNA of the CDR3 is TGTGCCAGCACCATGGGACTACTCTACAAGCAGTACTTC.

This clone was counted only a few times. This chain uses TRBV30 with TRBJ1-2; D ambiguous. V dropped 0 bases and J dropped 8 bases, with 16 bases sitting between them. The CDR3 has 14 amino acids. Germline V CDR1 and CDR2: GTSNPN, SVGIG (reference sequence). The CDR3 reads CAWSVPWESWGYTF. As DNA, the CDR3 is TGTGCCTGGAGTGTACCCTGGGAGAGCTGGGGCTACACCTTC.

This clone came up a few times. The chain joins TRBV2 to TRBJ2-1, with no clear D. There are 11 residues in the CDR3. The V end was cut by 3 bases, the J end by 9 bases, with 6 bases between. Germline V CDR1 and CDR2: SNHLY, FYNNEI. CDR3 sequence reads: CASSEDGEQFF. CDR3 nucleotides: TGTGCCAGCAGTGAGGACGGTGAGCAGTTCTTC.

This sequence joins TRBV25-1 and TRBJ2-5, with D unresolved. The DNA matches TRBJ2-7 better at its end, which makes the J call doubtful. The CDR3 spans 13 residues. The germline CDR1 and CDR2 sequences are MGHDK and SYGVNS. The CDR3 sequence: CASSSGSSYEQYF. The CDR3 region has the DNA TGTGCCAGCTCCAGTGGTAGCTCCTACGAGCAGTACTTC.

This clone turned up a few times. J is TRBJ1-5 and V is TRBV28, with 11 positions matching TRBD1. The length of the CDR3 is 15 residues. Germline V CDR1 and CDR2: MDHEN, SYDVKM. V was pared by 7 bases and J by 6 bases, with 8 bases of the junction left unmatched. The CDR3 DNA is TGTGCCAGCACCTGGGACAGGGGGTCAAGTCAGCCCCAGCATTTT. This translates into CASTWDRGSSQPQHF.

This clone was detected once. The chain has TRBV2 and TRBJ2-1; D possibly uses TRBD1 or TRBD2 (5 bases each). The germline CDR1 and CDR2 sequences are SNHLY and FYNNEI. The CDR3 contains 17 residues. V dropped 4 bases and J dropped 10 bases, with 26 bases sitting between them. CDR3 nucleotide sequence: TGTGCCAGCAGTGGGGATAGAGGGGTGGCCAGCCGAGGGGAGCAGTTCTTC. Translation: CASSGDRGVASRGEQFF.

The CDR3: CASMGGGYEQYF. CDR3 DNA: TGTGCCAGCATGGGGGGTGGGTACGAGCAGTACTTC. The chain has TRBV6-5 and TRBJ2-7, with D possibly TRBD2 on 6 matching bases. CDR1 is MNHEY, CDR2 SVGAGI, per germline. Trimming pared 7 bases from V and 4 bases from J, leaving 11 bases between. The CDR3 spans 12 residues.

The CDR3 nucleotides read TGTGCCAGCAGTGAAGTGGGGACAGGGAGTGAAAAACTGTTTTTT. Translated: CASSEVGTGSEKLFF. The J gene is TRBJ1-4, the V gene TRBV25-1; 9 bases line up with TRBD1. This CDR3 region has 15 residues. Trimming took 2 bases from V and 7 from J; bases not matched to a gene: 5. Looked up from germline, CDR1 is MGHDK and CDR2 is SYGVNS.

CDR3 protein: CASSVREVTDTQYF. The CDR3 region has the DNA TGTGCCAGCAGCGTCCGGGAGGTCACAGATACGCAGTATTTT. V usage is TRBV9 and J usage is TRBJ2-3; 7 positions agree with TRBD2. V shed 2 bases and J 2 bases; nucleotides not matched to a gene: 2. Per germline, CDR1 SGDLS and CDR2 YYNGEE. The CDR3 sequence is 14 residues long.

The chain recombines TRBV6-5 with TRBJ2-7; 9 nucleotides match TRBD2. V lost 3 bases, J lost 2 bases, and 5 bases stayed unmatched. Germline CDR1 MNHEY, CDR2 SVGAGI. The CDR3 runs to 15 residues. CDR3 coding DNA: TGTGCCAGCAGTTATGAGCCTAGCGGGACCTACGAGCAGTACTTC. Residues: CASSYEPSGTYEQYF.